These 11 T cell receptor beta chains came from one sample sequenced in a study of T cells in Graves' hyperthyroidism and ophthalmopathy. Using RNA transcripts as the source, TCR beta CDR3 regions were amplified. The TCR CDR3 first-round RT-PCR relied on the HTBI primer set. TCRdb passed the multiplex PCR reads through MiXCR, listing each CDR3 protein once. This table holds 380,000 or so distinct CDR3 sequences, around 13% found once. Sequenced sample: blood. These receptors were obtained from a woman aged 30 to 39 with Graves' hyperthyroidism.

This clonotype appeared a few times. V and J are TRBV20-1 and TRBJ1-1, with D perhaps TRBD1 (5 bases). CDR3 size: 12 residues. V shed 8 bases and J shed 4 bases, with 14 bases lying between them. The germline gives CDR1 DFQATT, CDR2 SNEGSKA (reference sequence). This CDR3 is CSHQGSPTEAFF. As DNA, the CDR3 is TGCAGTCATCAGGGATCTCCCACTGAAGCTTTCTTT.

The chain is built from TRBV29-1 and TRBJ1-2; 10 bases align to TRBD1. This CDR3 is built from 13 residues. V lost 6 bases, J lost 6 bases, and 7 bases stayed unmatched. CDR1 is SQVTM, CDR2 ANQGSEA, per germline. CDR3 sequence reads: CSVDSGQGHGYTF. CDR3 sequence (DNA): TGCAGCGTCGACTCGGGACAGGGGCATGGCTACACCTTC.

This clonotype came up a few times. The V and J genes are TRBV5-1 and TRBJ2-4; D remains unclear. Germline lookup yields CDR1 SGHRS and CDR2 YFSETQ. V was cut by 2 bases and J by 11 bases, with 17 bases left in between. The CDR3 covers 14 residues. CDR3 coding DNA: TGCGCCAGCAGCTTTACCTCCCCTGACGTCCTTCAGTACTTC. It yields the protein CASSFTSPDVLQYF. The full variable domain, completed using reference TRBV5-1 and TRBJ2-4, is KAGVTQTPRYLIKTRGQQVTLSCSPISGHRSVSWYQQTPGQGLQFLFEYFSETQRNKGNFPGRFSGRQFSNSRSEMNVSTLELGDSALYLCASSFTSPDVLQYFGAGTRLSVL.

The rearrangement joins TRBV18 to TRBJ2-7; TRBD1 aligns across 7 bases. V was clipped by 2 bases and J by 1 base; unmatched bases: 2. Germline V gene lookup returns CDR1 KGHSH and CDR2 LQKENI. This CDR3 region has 14 residues. CDR3 nucleotides: TGTGCCAGCTCACCAGACAGGGAATCCTACGAGCAGTACTTC. Its protein product is CASSPDRESYEQYF.

A note on this clonotype: This may be a read error: a much more frequent sequence differs by one nucleotide. The chain recombines TRBV2 with TRBJ2-4, with D tentatively TRBD1 or TRBD2 (5 bases each). Trimming removed 7 bases at V and 11 bases at J, with 15 bases between. Germline CDR1 is SNHLY and CDR2 is FYNNEI. This CDR3 contains 12 residues. The DNA of the CDR3 is TGTGCCAGCACCTTGATAGGGACCCTTCAGTACTTC. It encodes CASTLIGTLQYF.

In this sample, this clonotype turned up many times. The rearrangement uses TRBV12-3 or TRBV12-4 and TRBJ2-3; D may correspond to TRBD1 or TRBD2 (5 bases each). V was cut by 4 bases and J by 6 bases, with 14 bases left in between. The CDR3 totals 14 residues. CDR3 DNA: TGTGCCAGCAGTTCGACAGCCCCGGGGGATACGCAGTATTTT. Its protein is CASSSTAPGDTQYF.

This clonotype was counted at least ten times. One end of the junction does not line up with germline, which may come from a read error. The genes are TRBV12-3 or TRBV12-4 and TRBJ2-1; D might be TRBD2 (6 bases). The CDR3 contains 13 residues. CDR3: CAGGRDSHNEQFF. The DNA for the CDR3 is TGTGCCGGAGGAAGGGACTCCCACAATGAGCAGTTCTTC.

This clonotype was counted a few times. The chain couples TRBV6-2 or TRBV6-3 to TRBJ2-2, with TRBD1 identical over 7 bases. CDR3 length: 14 amino acids. V dropped 6 bases and J dropped 7; count of bases not matched to a gene: 8. Germline CDR1 is MNHEY and CDR2 is SVGEGT. For the CDR3, the DNA is TGTGCCAGCAGAGACCCCGGGGACAGCGGGGAGCTGTTTTTT. Translation gives CASRDPGDSGELFF.

The genes are TRBV19 and TRBJ1-2; D is uncertain. V lost 7 bases and J lost 0, with 12 bases in between. The CDR3 is made up of 14 amino acids. Germline loops: CDR1 LNHDA, CDR2 SQIVND (reference sequence). The CDR3 DNA is TGTGCCAGTATGACGGCGTCTACTAACTATGGCTACACCTTC. Translated: CASMTASTNYGYTF.

This clonotype has a handful of counts. The germline gene is not matched at one end of the junction; a read error may be the cause. This chain connects TRBV18 to TRBJ2-3; 8 nucleotides line up with TRBD2. Germline CDR1 reads KGHSH; CDR2 reads LQKENI. This CDR3 has 16 residues. The CDR3 nucleotides are TGTGCCAACTCACCAACTAGCGGCAGAAGCACAGATACGCAGTATTTT. Its translation is CANSPTSGRSTDTQYF. The complete variable domain, with remaining parts taken from reference TRBV18 and TRBJ2-3, reads NAGVMQNPRHLVRRRGQEARLRCSPMKGHSHVYWYRQLPEEGLKFMVYLQKENIIDESGMPKERFSAEFPKEGPSILRIQQVVRGDSAAYFCANSPTSGRSTDTQYFGPGTRLTVL.

Of note for this clonotype: This may arise from a read error, as a much more abundant clone is one base away. The chain links TRBV6-1 to TRBJ1-1; D gene ambiguous. V was cut by 8 bases and J by 4 bases, with 11 bases left in between. This CDR3 contains 12 residues. The germline gives CDR1 MNHNS, CDR2 SASEGT. The CDR3 is CASHYRSTEAFF. CDR3 nucleotides: TGTGCCAGCCATTACCGTAGCACTGAAGCTTTCTTT.